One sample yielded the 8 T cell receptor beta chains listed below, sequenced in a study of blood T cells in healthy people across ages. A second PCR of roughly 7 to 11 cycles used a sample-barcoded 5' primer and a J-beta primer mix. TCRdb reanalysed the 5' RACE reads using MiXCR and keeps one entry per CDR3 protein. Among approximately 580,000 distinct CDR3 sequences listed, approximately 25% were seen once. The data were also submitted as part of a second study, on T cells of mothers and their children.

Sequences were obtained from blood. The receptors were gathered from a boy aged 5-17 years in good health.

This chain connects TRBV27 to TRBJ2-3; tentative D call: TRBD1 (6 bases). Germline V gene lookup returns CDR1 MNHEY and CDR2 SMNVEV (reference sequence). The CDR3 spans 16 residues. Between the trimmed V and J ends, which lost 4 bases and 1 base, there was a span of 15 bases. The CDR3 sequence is CASSSRDRRGTDTQYF. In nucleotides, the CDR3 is TGTGCCAGCAGTTCAAGAGACAGGCGAGGCACAGATACGCAGTATTTT.

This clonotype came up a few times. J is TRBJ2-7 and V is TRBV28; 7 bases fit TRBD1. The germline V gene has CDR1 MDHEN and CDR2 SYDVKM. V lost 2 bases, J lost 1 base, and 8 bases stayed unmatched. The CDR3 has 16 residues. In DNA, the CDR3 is TGTGCCAGCAGTTTAACGACAGGGAAGGGATCCTACGAGCAGTACTTC. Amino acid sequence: CASSLTTGKGSYEQYF.

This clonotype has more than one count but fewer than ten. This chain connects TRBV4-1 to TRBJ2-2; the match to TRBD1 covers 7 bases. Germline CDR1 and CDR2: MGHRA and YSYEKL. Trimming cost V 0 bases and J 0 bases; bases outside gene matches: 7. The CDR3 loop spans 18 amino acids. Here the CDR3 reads CASSQDSTGTANTGELFF. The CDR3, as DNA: TGCGCCAGCAGCCAAGATTCCACAGGGACAGCGAACACCGGGGAGCTGTTTTTT.

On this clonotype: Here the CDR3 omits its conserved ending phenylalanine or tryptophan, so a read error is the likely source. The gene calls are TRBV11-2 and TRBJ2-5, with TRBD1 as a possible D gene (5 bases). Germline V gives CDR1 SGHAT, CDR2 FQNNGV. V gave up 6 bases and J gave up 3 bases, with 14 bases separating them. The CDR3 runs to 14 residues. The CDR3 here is CASRPIRGKETQYL. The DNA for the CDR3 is TGTGCCAGCAGGCCCATAAGGGGTAAAGAGACCCAGTACCTC.

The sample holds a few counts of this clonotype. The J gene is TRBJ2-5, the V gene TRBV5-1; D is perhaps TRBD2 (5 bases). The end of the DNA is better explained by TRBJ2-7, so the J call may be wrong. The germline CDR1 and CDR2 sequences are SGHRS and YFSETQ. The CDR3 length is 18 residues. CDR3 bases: TGCGCCAGCAGCTCCTTGGGGATGACCGCATTCGGGGTCTACGAGCAGTACTTC. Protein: CASSSLGMTAFGVYEQYF.

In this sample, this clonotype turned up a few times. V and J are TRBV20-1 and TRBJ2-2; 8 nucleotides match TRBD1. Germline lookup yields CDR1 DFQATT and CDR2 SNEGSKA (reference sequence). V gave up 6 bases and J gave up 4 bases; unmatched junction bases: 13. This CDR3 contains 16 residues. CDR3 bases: TGCAGTGCCCGCCTCCGGGACAGGAAACTCACCGGGGAGCTGTTTTTT. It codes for CSARLRDRKLTGELFF.

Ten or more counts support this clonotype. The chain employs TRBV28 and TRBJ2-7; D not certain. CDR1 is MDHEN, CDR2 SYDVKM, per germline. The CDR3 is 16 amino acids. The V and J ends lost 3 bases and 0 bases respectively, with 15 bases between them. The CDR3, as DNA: TGTGCCAGCAGTTTTGCTCTTGATTTACTCTCCTACGAGCAGTACTTC. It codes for CASSFALDLLSYEQYF.

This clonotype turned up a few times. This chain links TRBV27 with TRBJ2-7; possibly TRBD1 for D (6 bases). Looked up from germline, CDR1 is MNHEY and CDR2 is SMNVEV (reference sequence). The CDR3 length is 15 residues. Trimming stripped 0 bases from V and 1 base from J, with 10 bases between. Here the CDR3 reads CASSLSRGRSYEQYF. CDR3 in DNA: TGTGCCAGCAGTTTATCCAGGGGACGGTCCTACGAGCAGTACTTC.